This T cell receptor beta chain was captured in a study of tumor and adjacent non-tumor tissue in lung cancer. This sample's RNA came from whole unsorted tissue. More than 3 cm separated this lung sample from the edge of the tumor. CDR3 length: 15 amino acids. Per the germline V gene, CDR1 is MDHEN and CDR2 is SYDVKM. V shed 5 bases and J shed 14 bases, with 26 bases lying between them. The library came from three nested PCR rounds adapted from ARM-PCR protocols. TCRdb passed the multiplex PCR reads through MiXCR, listing each CDR3 protein once. Of 50,000 to 60,000 distinct CDR3 sequences listed, 74% are singletons.

The TCR was taken from a woman aged 55-69 years with non-small cell lung cancer. V usage is TRBV28 and J usage is TRBJ2-3, with D possibly TRBD1 on 6 matching bases. The sequenced material came from distant non-tumor lung tissue. The CDR3 protein is CASSPGGSGLDTLYF. The CDR3 DNA reads TGTGCCAGCAGTCCTGGGGGCTCGGGCCTAGATACCCTGTATTTT. Using reference TRBV28 and TRBJ2-3 for the parts outside the CDR3, the full variable domain is DVKVTQSSRYLVKRTGEKVFLECVQDMDHENMFWYRQDPGLGLRLIYFSYDVKMKEKGDIPEGYSVSREKKERFSLILESASTNQTSMYLCASSPGGSGLDTLYFGPGTRLTVL.